The rows below give T cell receptor beta chains drawn from one sample of a study of PD-1 blockade in mismatch repair-deficient tumors. Profiled with immunoSEQ multiplex PCR; TCRdb holds only in-frame clones, not every one. The top ten clones hold approximately 2.7% of a sample with fewer than 100,000 clones, 65% to 85% of them seen once. The material sequenced was peripheral blood, taken 12 weeks after starting pembrolizumab. The source of these receptors is an adult with mismatch repair-deficient cancer. CDR3s include the opening cysteine and the closing phenylalanine or tryptophan. The order of the fields is clone size, V gene, CDR3 protein. The listing skips clone size in some rows; elsewhere it reads once, few, many or a size class.

>.|TRBV2
CASNRQGTEKLFF
>.|TRBV15
CATSRDRSGSTGELFF
>.|TRBV30
CAWSLNLGGEQFF
>.|TRBV10-1
CASSGDLKETQYF
>few|TRBV13
CASSPNLWPMNTEAFF
>.|TRBV11-3
CASSYDSPDHNEQFF
>once|TRBV4-3
CASSTGTSGLNEQFF
>.|TRBV29-1
CSVDGSSYEQYF
>few|TRBV25-1
CASQGEDRGRVGYTF
>.|TRBV9
CASSVSGSHNEQFF
>.|TRBV7-3
CASSPYPSGVETDTQYF
>few|TRBV7-9
CASSRKGQEAGANVLTF
>.|TRBV10-3
CAISEGTHLGNNEQFF
>few|TRBV29-1
CSVTSRGGETQYF
>.|TRBV25-1
CASSNDLTYEQYF
>.|TRBV7-9
CASTPSSAGELFF
>few|TRBV7-8
CASSLAGRETQYF
>.|TRBV11-3
CASSLLGQYNEQFF
>once|TRBV10-2
CASSEIQGTGNNEQFF
>once|TRBV14
CASSRSRGTGELFF
>.|TRBV18
CASSQTGSRASSGANVLTF
>.|TRBV7-9
CASIRAGAAYNEQFF
>.|TRBV5-6
CASSASGRSSYNEQFF
>.|TRBV23-1
CASSQCRLCQLNTEAFF
>.|TRBV2
CASSLAGGTYEQYF
>.|TRBV19
CASSIDPQRYNEQFF
>.|TRBV6-5
CASRSGTGTYEQYF
>.|TRBV28
CASRILGQGAINEQFF
>.|TRBV2
CASSADTKINRPYF
>.|TRBV5-6
CASSFTPTGSNEQFF
>.|TRBV4-1
CASSRIGAQGVPGALFF
>once|TRBV11-2
CASSLGTGANTIYF
>.|TRBV21-1
CASSKWGSNQPQHF
>.|TRBV21-1
CASSKGFSKANYGYTF
>.|TRBV18
CASSPGQSLFYEQYF
>.|TRBV5-6
CASSFSPGLTYYEQYF
>.|TRBV15
CATSPRAWETQYF
>.|TRBV5-4
CASSLSGSMGDTQYF
>.|TRBV7-2
CASSLASGTDTQYF
>.|TRBV29-1
CSVAMRQGAYEQYF
>.|TRBV27
CASSPGLSGNTIYF
>.|TRBV5-1
CASSLEGQGYEQYF
>.|TRBV29-1
CSVTGTASYEQYF
>.|TRBV6-5
CASSYSSSGTTEAFF
>.|TRBV27
CASSSRTSGRVQETQYF
>few|TRBV6-1
CASRAGGKTQYF
>.|TRBV27
CASSSLITGGEQPQHF
>.|TRBV6-5
CASSYYSGNTIYF
>.|TRBV14
CASSQGGWSYEQYF
>.|TRBV7-8
CASSLRLVRVSGANVLTF
>.|TRBV10-3
CASAGTGTTNQPQHF
>.|TRBV27
CASSLIRDPMFHEQYF
>.|TRBV4-2
CASSQGLAEQQETQYF
>few|TRBV7-3
CASSLKPRDSLRGYGYTF
>.|TRBV27
CASKVLAGYYEQYF